This TCR beta chain was identified during a study of cytomegalovirus exposure and HLA in healthy donors. About this clone itself: Its antigen is still unknown.

Study observations and caveats: Most TCR sequences were uncommon, yet certain public TCRs appeared in many donors.

The V end lost 1 base, the J end lost 3 bases, and 12 bases lay between the germline ends. The CDR3 consists of 14 residues. Germline V gene data show CDR1 as GTSNPN and CDR2 as SVGIG (reference sequence). PCR employed 60 Vbeta and 13 Jbeta primers. Clones were sequenced by immunoSEQ multiplex PCR, and TCRdb holds only the in-frame ones, with some missing. The sample has over 110,000 clones, over 75% seen once. The sequenced material came from PBMCs. The chain employs TRBV30 and TRBJ1-1, with D possibly TRBD1 on 5 matching bases. This receptor was taken from a male donor in good health and CMV-seronegative. CDR3 protein: CAWSEGQLYTEAFF. The CDR3 DNA reads as TGTGCCTGGAGTGAGGGGCAGCTATACACTGAAGCTTTCTTT.